In this sample, the clone carrying this T cell receptor (beta chain) turned up once. What it recognizes is unknown. These data come from a study of shared clonotypes between healthy human individuals. Across the study: Three plates were used per donor for CD4 naive, three for CD4 memory, two for CD8 naive and one for CD8 memory.

The V end was cut by 6 bases, the J end by 7 bases, with 19 bases between. The CDR3 covers 14 residues. CDR1 is SGDLS, CDR2 YYNGEE, per germline. Study-wide results and caveats: Blood alone was sampled, and tissue repertoires likely differ.

The assay ran at deep level. Profiled with immunoSEQ multiplex PCR; TCRdb holds only in-frame clones, not every one. This sample has millions of clones, with approximately 94% found just once. Naive CD8 cells comprised CD45RO-negative, CCR7-positively selected cells, excluding terminally differentiated effector memory CD45RA+ cells. V is TRBV9 and J is TRBJ1-2; the D gene is possibly TRBD1 (6 bases). The material sequenced was naive CD8+ T cells sorted from blood. The TCR comes from a man younger than 30 in good health. The CDR3 region has the DNA TGTGCCAGCAACCCCGAGGGGGGGGGTGCTGGCTACACCTTC. This sequence encodes CASNPEGGGAGYTF.